Listed below are T cell receptor beta chains from one sample, sequenced in a study of Graves' ophthalmopathy and Graves' hyperthyroidism. TCRdb reprocessed the multiplex PCR reads with MiXCR, giving one entry per CDR3 protein. The data contain around 1.1 million distinct CDR3 sequences, about 40% of them seen just once; the ten biggest clones take up around 10%. The sample comprised peripheral blood or thyroid tissue (not recorded which). Every receptor here comes from an adult man with Graves' hyperthyroidism. The CDR3 runs from the conserved cysteine through the conserved F or W. The D gene is left open where the match is weak. The listing skips clone size in some rows; elsewhere it reads once, few, many or a size class.

j_call: TRBJ1-2; clone_size: -; d_call: -; v_call: TRBV7-2; cdr3_nt: TGTGCCAGCAGCGAGAACCCCTCTTATGGCTACACCTTC; cdr3_aa: CASSENPSYGYTF
j_call: TRBJ1-5; clone_size: -; d_call: -; v_call: TRBV30; cdr3_nt: TGTGCCTGGGCAAGTAGCAATCAGCCCCAGCATTTT; cdr3_aa: CAWASSNQPQHF
j_call: TRBJ2-7; clone_size: many; d_call: -; v_call: TRBV10-3; cdr3_nt: TGTGCCATCGCCAAACAGGGCTACGAGCAGTACTTC; cdr3_aa: CAIAKQGYEQYF
j_call: TRBJ2-5; clone_size: few; d_call: TRBD1; v_call: TRBV20-1; cdr3_nt: TGCAGTGCTCCGGACAGGTACTACCAAGAGACCCAGTACTTC; cdr3_aa: CSAPDRYYQETQYF
j_call: TRBJ1-2; clone_size: few; d_call: -; v_call: TRBV25-1; cdr3_nt: TGTGCCAGCAGCGTTGACGGTATCGCCTATGGCTACACCTTC; cdr3_aa: CASSVDGIAYGYTF
j_call: TRBJ1-2; clone_size: -; d_call: TRBD1; v_call: TRBV4-3; cdr3_nt: TGCGCCAGCAGCGATACAGCAGGGGGCGGCTATGGCTACACCTTC; cdr3_aa: CASSDTAGGGYGYTF
j_call: TRBJ1-5; clone_size: few; d_call: -; v_call: TRBV18; cdr3_nt: TGTGCCAGCTCACCAACAAACATCGGGCAGCCCCAGCATTTT; cdr3_aa: CASSPTNIGQPQHF
j_call: TRBJ1-5; clone_size: many; d_call: -; v_call: TRBV10-3; cdr3_nt: TGTGCCATCAGTGAGTCGGGGGGCAGTGAGCCCCAGCATTTT; cdr3_aa: CAISESGGSEPQHF
j_call: TRBJ2-6; clone_size: few; d_call: -; v_call: TRBV19; cdr3_nt: TGTGCCAGTAGTGACGGACCGGGGGCCAACGTCCTGACTTTC; cdr3_aa: CASSDGPGANVLTF
j_call: TRBJ1-5; clone_size: -; d_call: TRBD1; v_call: TRBV19; cdr3_nt: TGTGCCAGTAGTATAGGGACAGGGTTGGGTCAGCCCCAGCATTTT; cdr3_aa: CASSIGTGLGQPQHF
j_call: TRBJ1-6; clone_size: -; d_call: TRBD1; v_call: TRBV7-3; cdr3_nt: TGTGCCAGCAGCGTAACAGGGGGCGAGTACTCACCCCTCCACTTT; cdr3_aa: CASSVTGGEYSPLHF
j_call: TRBJ2-6; clone_size: -; d_call: TRBD1; v_call: TRBV5-1; cdr3_nt: TGTGCCAGCAGCGTAGGATCGGGACAGGGGAACGGGGCCAACGTCCTGACTTTC; cdr3_aa: CASSVGSGQGNGANVLTF
j_call: TRBJ1-1; clone_size: many; d_call: -; v_call: TRBV29-1; cdr3_nt: TGCAGCGTGGACATCTACACTCAGAACACTGAAGCTTTCTTT; cdr3_aa: CSVDIYTQNTEAFF
j_call: TRBJ2-7; clone_size: -; d_call: -; v_call: TRBV4-3; cdr3_nt: TGCGCCAGCAGCCAAGGTGGCAGGGGGGTCTACGAGCAGTACTTC; cdr3_aa: CASSQGGRGVYEQYF
j_call: TRBJ1-1; clone_size: many; d_call: -; v_call: TRBV4-3; cdr3_nt: TGCGCCAGCAGCCAAACTACAGTAAACACTGAAGCTTTCTTT; cdr3_aa: CASSQTTVNTEAFF
j_call: TRBJ2-5; clone_size: -; d_call: -; v_call: TRBV14; cdr3_nt: TGTGCCAGCAGCCTGGATTGGAGCAGCATCGGAAAGACCCAGTACTTC; cdr3_aa: CASSLDWSSIGKTQYF
j_call: TRBJ2-7; clone_size: -; d_call: TRBD2; v_call: TRBV6-5; cdr3_nt: TGTGCCAGCAGTACCGCAAAGCGGGGGGCCAAGTACGAGCAGTACTTC; cdr3_aa: CASSTAKRGAKYEQYF
j_call: TRBJ1-2; clone_size: many; d_call: TRBD1; v_call: TRBV7-8; cdr3_nt: TGTGCCAGCAGCCCCCGGACAGGGGGCTTTGGCTACACCTTC; cdr3_aa: CASSPRTGGFGYTF
j_call: TRBJ2-2; clone_size: -; d_call: TRBD2; v_call: TRBV2; cdr3_nt: TGCGCCAGCAGCCAAGATAGCGGGAGAAACACCGGGGAGCTGTTTTTT; cdr3_aa: CASSQDSGRNTGELFF
j_call: TRBJ1-1; clone_size: many; d_call: TRBD1; v_call: TRBV29-1; cdr3_nt: TGCAGCGTGGACAGGACAACGGGTGAAGCTTTCTTT; cdr3_aa: CSVDRTTGEAFF
j_call: TRBJ2-5; clone_size: few; d_call: -; v_call: TRBV7-2; cdr3_nt: TGTGCCAGCAGCTTAGAATTGGCTGGGACCCAGTACTTC; cdr3_aa: CASSLELAGTQYF
j_call: TRBJ1-6; clone_size: -; d_call: -; v_call: TRBV7-9; cdr3_nt: TGTGCCAGCAGAGCGGGCTCCTATAATTCACCCCTCCACTTT; cdr3_aa: CASRAGSYNSPLHF
j_call: TRBJ2-5; clone_size: many; d_call: -; v_call: TRBV20-1; cdr3_nt: TGCAGTGCTACTGACCGACACCAAGAGACCCAGTACTTC; cdr3_aa: CSATDRHQETQYF
j_call: TRBJ1-2; clone_size: -; d_call: -; v_call: TRBV27; cdr3_nt: TGTGCCAGCAGTTCACAAGGACCAAACTATGGCTACACCTTC; cdr3_aa: CASSSQGPNYGYTF
j_call: TRBJ2-7; clone_size: -; d_call: -; v_call: TRBV7-8; cdr3_nt: TGTGCCAGCAGCCAGGGAACTGGAGAAACTTACGAGCAGTACTTC; cdr3_aa: CASSQGTGETYEQYF
j_call: TRBJ1-2; clone_size: many; d_call: -; v_call: TRBV20-1; cdr3_nt: TGCAGTGCCCGATTCGGCTATGGCTACACCTTC; cdr3_aa: CSARFGYGYTF
j_call: TRBJ2-2; clone_size: -; d_call: -; v_call: TRBV20-1; cdr3_nt: TGCAGTGCCCTCGTGGGGGCGGAAACGAACACCGGGGAGCTGTTTTTT; cdr3_aa: CSALVGAETNTGELFF
j_call: TRBJ2-2; clone_size: -; d_call: -; v_call: TRBV7-9; cdr3_nt: TGTGCCAGCAGCTTATTCACGGCAACGAACACCGGGGAGCTGTTTTTT; cdr3_aa: CASSLFTATNTGELFF
j_call: TRBJ1-5; clone_size: -; d_call: TRBD1; v_call: TRBV9; cdr3_nt: TGTGCCAGCAGCGCAGGGGGGGGGGAATTCAATCAGCCCCAGCATTTT; cdr3_aa: CASSAGGGEFNQPQHF
j_call: TRBJ1-1; clone_size: -; d_call: -; v_call: TRBV2; cdr3_nt: TGTGCCAGCAGTGCCGTATGGGACGGAGGAGTGCTAGCTTTCTTT; cdr3_aa: CASSAVWDGGVLAFF
j_call: TRBJ2-7; clone_size: -; d_call: -; v_call: TRBV4-2; cdr3_nt: TGTGCCAGCAGCCAAGGCTGGTCCTACGAGCAGTACTTC; cdr3_aa: CASSQGWSYEQYF
j_call: TRBJ2-7; clone_size: many; d_call: TRBD1; v_call: TRBV29-1; cdr3_nt: TGCAGCGTCCGACACTGGACAGGGGACGAGCAGTACTTC; cdr3_aa: CSVRHWTGDEQYF
j_call: TRBJ2-7; clone_size: few; d_call: TRBD1; v_call: TRBV28; cdr3_nt: TGTGCCAGCAGTTTACAGGACAGGGCAAAAGGTTTCTACGAGCAGTACTTC; cdr3_aa: CASSLQDRAKGFYEQYF
j_call: TRBJ2-7; clone_size: -; d_call: TRBD1; v_call: TRBV28; cdr3_nt: TGTGCCAGCATTACAGCCCGGGACAGGGAATTTCTGTACTTC; cdr3_aa: CASITARDREFLYF
j_call: TRBJ1-1; clone_size: -; d_call: -; v_call: TRBV15; cdr3_nt: TGTGCCACCAGCAGCTTGGGGGCCGTGAACACTGAAGCTTTCTTT; cdr3_aa: CATSSLGAVNTEAFF
j_call: TRBJ1-6; clone_size: many; d_call: TRBD1; v_call: TRBV10-3; cdr3_nt: TGTGCCATCAACCGGGACAGGGGGCATTCACCCCTCCACTTT; cdr3_aa: CAINRDRGHSPLHF
j_call: TRBJ2-7; clone_size: many; d_call: -; v_call: TRBV5-8; cdr3_nt: TGTGCCAGCAGCTCAAGGACGGATCACCCCTACGAGCAGTACTTC; cdr3_aa: CASSSRTDHPYEQYF
j_call: TRBJ1-3; clone_size: once; d_call: -; v_call: TRBV9; cdr3_nt: TGTGCCAGCAGCGCTTCTCGTCACAACTCTGGAAACACCATATATTTT; cdr3_aa: CASSASRHNSGNTIYF
j_call: TRBJ1-5; clone_size: many; d_call: TRBD1; v_call: TRBV12-3/TRBV12-4; cdr3_nt: TGTGCCAGCGCAGGGGGCTATTCGGGCAATCAGCCCCAGCATTTT; cdr3_aa: CASAGGYSGNQPQHF
j_call: TRBJ1-1; clone_size: many; d_call: -; v_call: TRBV19; cdr3_nt: TGTGCCACCCGAAAGACTGAAGCTTTCTTT; cdr3_aa: CATRKTEAFF
j_call: TRBJ1-5; clone_size: many; d_call: TRBD1; v_call: TRBV12-3/TRBV12-4; cdr3_nt: TGTGCCAGCAGTACAGGGGCAGTTCGGCCCCAGCATTTT; cdr3_aa: CASSTGAVRPQHF
j_call: TRBJ1-6; clone_size: few; d_call: -; v_call: TRBV4-1; cdr3_nt: TGCGCCAGCAGCCAAGTTGGGGGGGTTCGTGCGGCAACTAATTCACCCCTCCACTTT; cdr3_aa: CASSQVGGVRAATNSPLHF
j_call: TRBJ1-1; clone_size: -; d_call: -; v_call: TRBV6-1; cdr3_nt: TGTGCCAGCAGTGTGGCAGGGAAGGATCGGCAAGCTTTCTTT; cdr3_aa: CASSVAGKDRQAFF
j_call: TRBJ1-1; clone_size: -; d_call: TRBD1; v_call: TRBV30; cdr3_nt: TGTGCCTGGAGTCCTGGACAGGGGCACACTGAAGCTTTCTTT; cdr3_aa: CAWSPGQGHTEAFF
j_call: TRBJ1-5; clone_size: once; d_call: TRBD1; v_call: TRBV2; cdr3_nt: TGTGCCAGCAGCCGACCGACAGGGAATCAGCCCCAGCATTTT; cdr3_aa: CASSRPTGNQPQHF
j_call: TRBJ2-2; clone_size: -; d_call: TRBD2; v_call: TRBV7-6; cdr3_nt: TGTGCCAGCAGCTTAGTCACCCCCGGACTAGGTGGTCTGGCCGGGGAGCTGTTTTTT; cdr3_aa: CASSLVTPGLGGLAGELFF
j_call: TRBJ1-5; clone_size: many; d_call: TRBD1; v_call: TRBV4-3; cdr3_nt: TGCGCCAGCAGCCAAGATGGACAGGGACGACAGCCCCAGCATTTT; cdr3_aa: CASSQDGQGRQPQHF
j_call: TRBJ1-1; clone_size: many; d_call: -; v_call: TRBV3-1; cdr3_nt: TGTGCCAGCAGCCAAGGGGTTGCGGCTTTCTTT; cdr3_aa: CASSQGVAAFF
j_call: TRBJ1-2; clone_size: many; d_call: -; v_call: TRBV2; cdr3_nt: TGTGCCAGCAACTCGATGACGGGGGCTTTCTACACCTTC; cdr3_aa: CASNSMTGAFYTF
j_call: TRBJ2-7; clone_size: many; d_call: TRBD1; v_call: TRBV12-3/TRBV12-4; cdr3_nt: TGTGCCAGCAGCCTTCCCACAGGGGGCGAGCAGTACTTC; cdr3_aa: CASSLPTGGEQYF
j_call: TRBJ2-7; clone_size: -; d_call: -; v_call: TRBV7-9; cdr3_nt: TGTGCCAGCAGCTCTTACTGGGGATTCAGCCCCTCCTACGAGCAGTACTTC; cdr3_aa: CASSSYWGFSPSYEQYF
j_call: TRBJ1-1; clone_size: many; d_call: -; v_call: TRBV10-3; cdr3_nt: TGTGCCATCAGAACGGACAGCCATTTGAACACTGAAGCTTTCTTT; cdr3_aa: CAIRTDSHLNTEAFF
j_call: TRBJ1-1; clone_size: few; d_call: -; v_call: TRBV25-1; cdr3_nt: TGTGCCAGCAGTTTATATGGACAGCGCACTGAAGCTTTCTTT; cdr3_aa: CASSLYGQRTEAFF
j_call: TRBJ2-5; clone_size: -; d_call: -; v_call: TRBV7-2; cdr3_nt: TGTGCCAGCAGGAACAGCCCGGGGGAGACCCAGTACTTC; cdr3_aa: CASRNSPGETQYF
j_call: TRBJ2-7; clone_size: many; d_call: -; v_call: TRBV29-1; cdr3_nt: TGCAGCGTTGGGCCAGGGATTAGCGAGCAGTACTTC; cdr3_aa: CSVGPGISEQYF